This T cell receptor beta chain was found in a study of vaccination and CD4 T cells after COVID-19. About the research overall: Convalescent patients gave post-COVID blood a median about 100 days post-diagnosis, range 35 to 161. Overlapping spike peptides served as the stimulus for the cells. These peptides came from SARS-CoV-2 and from the common cold coronaviruses HCoV-NL63, HCoV-OC43 and HCoV-229E.

The CDR3 is 15 residues long. The germline V gene encodes CDR1 SGHTA and CDR2 FQGNSA. V was pared by 1 base and J by 4 bases, with 7 bases of the junction left unmatched. Of note for this clonotype: What it binds is not known.

This sample's time point: late sampling 161 to 241 days after vaccination in a few convalescent patients. Indicated treatment: roughly 10-day PBMC culture with coronavirus spike peptide pools or control peptides (ViraFEST assay). ViraFEST used peptide pools to expand antigen-specific T cells and subsequently sequenced their TCRs. US Alpha, Beta and Delta variants postdated the positive PCR dates, which ran from March to December 2020. The Oncomine TCR Beta short-read assay was what sequenced the DNA obtained from cultured CD4+ T cells. A single record per CDR3 protein comes from TCRdb applying MiXCR to the PCR reads. Of around 25,000 distinct CDR3 sequences in the sample, 28% were seen once.

The chain has TRBV7-2 and TRBJ2-7, with 7 bases matching TRBD1. The sequencing used CD4+ T cells from blood, cultured in vitro, collected about 7 months after SARS-CoV-2 vaccination. The sequence derives from a human donor who had recovered from COVID-19. CDR3 nucleotides: TGTGCCAGCAGCTTAGTCGGGACAGCGCAATACGAGCAGTACTTC. It encodes CASSLVGTAQYEQYF. Full variable domain (rest looked up from reference TRBV7-2 and TRBJ2-7): GAGVSQSPSNKVTEKGKDVELRCDPISGHTALYWYRQSLGQGLEFLIYFQGNSAPDKSGLPSDRFSAERTGGSVSTLTIQRTQQEDSAVYLCASSLVGTAQYEQYFGPGTRLTVT.